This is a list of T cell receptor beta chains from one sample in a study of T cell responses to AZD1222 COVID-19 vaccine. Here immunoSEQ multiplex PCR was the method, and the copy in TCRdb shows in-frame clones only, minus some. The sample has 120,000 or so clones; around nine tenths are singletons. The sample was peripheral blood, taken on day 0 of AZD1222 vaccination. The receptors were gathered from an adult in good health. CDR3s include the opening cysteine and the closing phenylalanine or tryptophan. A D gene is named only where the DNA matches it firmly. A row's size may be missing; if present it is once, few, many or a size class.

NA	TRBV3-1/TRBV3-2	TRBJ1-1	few	CASSQGQLNTEAFF	TGTGCCAGCAGCCAAGGACAGTTGAACACTGAAGCTTTCTTT
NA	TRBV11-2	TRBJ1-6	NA	CASSLEGYNSPLHF	TGTGCCAGCAGCTTAGAGGGCTATAATTCACCCCTCCACTTT
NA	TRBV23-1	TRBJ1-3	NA	CASSPGPGRHSGNTIYF	TGCGCCAGCAGTCCGGGGCCGGGCCGCCACTCTGGAAACACCATATATTTT
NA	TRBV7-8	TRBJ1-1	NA	CASSLESQGGTEAFF	TGTGCCAGCAGCTTAGAGTCCCAGGGAGGAACTGAAGCTTTCTTT
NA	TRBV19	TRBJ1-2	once	CASSIVGLSNYGYTF	TGTGCCAGTAGTATAGTGGGACTCTCTAACTATGGCTACACCTTC
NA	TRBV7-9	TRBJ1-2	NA	CASSPRDIVNYGYTF	TGTGCCAGCAGCCCCCGGGATATAGTTAATTATGGCTACACCTTC
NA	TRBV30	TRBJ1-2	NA	CAWRTKAWDGYTF	TGTGCCTGGAGGACAAAGGCGTGGGATGGCTACACCTTC
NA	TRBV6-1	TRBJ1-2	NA	CASSEGFRADYGYTF	TGTGCCAGCAGTGAAGGGTTTCGGGCAGACTATGGCTACACCTTC
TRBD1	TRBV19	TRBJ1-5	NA	CASSLEEGASNQPQHF	TGTGCCAGTAGCTTAGAGGAGGGGGCGAGCAATCAGCCCCAGCATTTT
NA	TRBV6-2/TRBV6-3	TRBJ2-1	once	CASSYISGGTEQFF	TGTGCCAGCAGTTACATTTCGGGGGGCACTGAGCAGTTCTTC
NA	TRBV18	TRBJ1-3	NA	CASSPATHIGVPGNTIYF	TGTGCCAGCTCACCCGCTACCCATATAGGGGTTCCTGGAAACACCATATATTTT
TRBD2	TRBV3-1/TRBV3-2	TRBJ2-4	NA	CASSQGTSGGVRKNIQYF	TGTGCCAGCAGCCAAGGGACTAGCGGGGGGGTAAGGAAAAACATTCAGTACTTC
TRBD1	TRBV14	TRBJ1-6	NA	CASSQGRQGNAPLHF	TGTGCCAGCAGCCAAGGGAGACAGGGGAATGCACCCCTCCACTTT
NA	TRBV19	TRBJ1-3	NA	CASSPGTPGNTIYF	TGTGCCAGTAGTCCGGGGACACCTGGAAACACCATATATTTT
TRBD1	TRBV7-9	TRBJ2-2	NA	CASSPGQANTGELFF	TGTGCCAGCAGTCCCGGACAGGCGAACACCGGGGAGCTGTTTTTT
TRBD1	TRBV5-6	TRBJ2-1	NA	CASSLSGQGNEQFF	TGTGCCAGCAGCTTGTCTGGACAGGGCAATGAGCAGTTCTTC
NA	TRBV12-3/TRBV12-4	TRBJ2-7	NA	CASSLAVSPEQYF	TGTGCCAGCAGTTTAGCCGTGTCCCCCGAGCAGTACTTC
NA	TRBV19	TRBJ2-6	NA	CASLSSGANVLTF	TGTGCCAGTCTATCCTCTGGGGCCAACGTCCTGACTTTC
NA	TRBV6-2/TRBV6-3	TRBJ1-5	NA	CASSDPRGYRNQPQHF	TGTGCCAGCAGTGACCCCCGGGGGTATCGCAATCAGCCCCAGCATTTT
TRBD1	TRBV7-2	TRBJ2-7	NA	CASSFGGTGGEQYF	TGTGCCAGCAGCTTCGGAGGGACAGGGGGGGAGCAGTACTTC
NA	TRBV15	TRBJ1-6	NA	CATSRVSNSPLHF	TGTGCCACCAGCAGAGTCAGCAATTCACCCCTCCACTTT
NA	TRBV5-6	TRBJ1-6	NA	CASSSRQITNSPLHF	TGTGCCAGCAGCTCGCGACAGATCACCAATTCACCCCTCCACTTT